Listed below are T cell receptor beta chains from one sample, sequenced in a study of T cell responses to AZD1222 COVID-19 vaccine. Libraries were prepared by immunoSEQ multiplex PCR; TCRdb keeps only in-frame clonotypes and omits some of them. This table has more than 150,000 clones, around 92% appearing once. Material: peripheral blood, obtained on day 0 of AZD1222 vaccination. The receptors were sampled from an adult in good health. CDR3s include the opening cysteine and the closing phenylalanine or tryptophan. D genes are given only for firm matches. Size is stated for part of the rows, as once, few or many counts, or as a class when the clone is expanded.

j_gene,v_gene,abundance,d_gene,CDR3aa,CDR3nt
TRBJ2-1,TRBV5-1,once,-,CASSLDGYNEQFF,TGCGCCAGCAGCTTGGATGGATACAATGAGCAGTTCTTC
TRBJ2-1,TRBV6-6,-,TRBD1,CASRRPPGQGHNEQFF,TGTGCCAGCCGCCGCCCCCCGGGACAGGGTCACAATGAGCAGTTCTTC
TRBJ2-1,TRBV5-4,-,-,CASSLAGEQFF,TGTGCCAGCAGCTTAGCGGGTGAGCAGTTCTTC
TRBJ2-1,TRBV25-1,-,-,CASSELHLGSYNEQFF,TGTGCCAGCAGTGAGCTCCATTTGGGCTCCTACAATGAGCAGTTCTTC
TRBJ1-4,TRBV5-1,-,-,CASRGTDDWTNEKLFF,TGCGCCAGCAGGGGAACAGACGACTGGACTAATGAAAAACTGTTTTTT
TRBJ1-2,TRBV12-3/TRBV12-4,-,TRBD1,CASSPNGRGSYTF,TGTGCCAGCAGCCCGAATGGCAGGGGGAGCTACACCTTC
TRBJ1-2,TRBV11-2,medium-sized,-,CASSLTRTNYGYTF,TGTGCCAGCAGCTTAACCCGGACAAACTATGGCTACACCTTC
TRBJ2-7,TRBV7-9,-,-,CASSVLYEQYF,TGTGCCAGCAGCGTATTGTACGAGCAGTACTTC
TRBJ1-1,TRBV29-1,-,-,CSVSGGPDTEAFF,TGCAGCGTCTCCGGGGGCCCAGACACTGAAGCTTTCTTT
TRBJ1-5,TRBV7-2,-,TRBD1,CASSKQGLGQPQHF,TGTGCCAGCAGCAAACAGGGGTTGGGGCAGCCCCAGCATTTT
TRBJ1-3,TRBV19,-,-,CASTLGRTRRSGNTIYF,TGTGCCAGTACCCTCGGACGGACACGCCGCTCTGGAAACACCATATATTTT
TRBJ1-6,TRBV5-6,-,-,CASSLRGGINSPLHF,TGTGCCAGCAGCCTACGGGGGGGGATTAATTCACCCCTCCACTTT
TRBJ1-1,TRBV25-1,once,-,CASSDHLNTEAFF,TGTGCCAGCAGTGATCACTTGAACACTGAAGCTTTCTTT
TRBJ2-1,TRBV7-9,-,TRBD2,CASSLSLAGETNEQFF,TGTGCCAGCAGCTTAAGCTTAGCGGGAGAAACCAATGAGCAGTTCTTC